This T cell receptor (beta chain) was sequenced during a study of identical twins. There are 18 residues in the CDR3. Looked up from germline, CDR1 is MNHEY and CDR2 is SMNVEV (reference sequence). V was clipped by 1 base and J by 0 bases, with 13 bases between them. Template switching added a universal primer binding site, and final cDNA carried unique molecular identifiers. One entry per CDR3 protein, called by TCRdb with MiXCR from the 5' RACE reads. The sample comprises some 790,000 distinct CDR3 sequences, about 18% of which are singletons, and about an eighth rests with the top ten. This clonotype was seen only a few times. The same specimen was also included in a second study, on T cells expressing NK-cell markers. That study adds: Sorted CD3+CD56+NKG2C+, CD3+CD56+NKG2C- and CD3+CD56-NKG2C+ T cells supplied TCR beta repertoires. The CD3+CD56-NKG2C+ fraction was also led by these clonotypes in a few donors. Clones of NKG2C+ T cells that had expanded were of unclear HCMV specificity.

The sample was PBMCs. The V gene is TRBV27, the J gene TRBJ2-6; unclear D gene. This TCR derives from a woman aged 18 to 35 in good health. Here the CDR3 DNA reads TGTGCCAGCAGTTTATATCCTCTGGTGGCCTCTGGGGCCAACGTCCTGACTTTC. Encoded protein: CASSLYPLVASGANVLTF.